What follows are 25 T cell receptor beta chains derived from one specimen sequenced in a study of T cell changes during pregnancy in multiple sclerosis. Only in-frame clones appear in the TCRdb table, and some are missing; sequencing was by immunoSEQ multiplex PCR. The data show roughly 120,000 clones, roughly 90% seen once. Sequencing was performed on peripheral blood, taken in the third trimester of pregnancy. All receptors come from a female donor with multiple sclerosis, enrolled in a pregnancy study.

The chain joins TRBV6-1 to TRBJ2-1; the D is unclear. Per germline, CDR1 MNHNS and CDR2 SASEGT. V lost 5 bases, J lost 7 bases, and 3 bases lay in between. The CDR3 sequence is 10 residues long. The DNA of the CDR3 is TGTGCCAGCAGTCGGAATGAGCAGTTCTTC. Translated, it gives CASSRNEQFF.

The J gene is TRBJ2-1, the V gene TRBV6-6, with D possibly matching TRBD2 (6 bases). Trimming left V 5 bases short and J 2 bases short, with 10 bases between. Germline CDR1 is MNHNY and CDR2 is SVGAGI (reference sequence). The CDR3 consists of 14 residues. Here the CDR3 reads CASSRREPYNEQFF. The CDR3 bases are TGTGCCAGCAGTAGGAGGGAGCCCTACAATGAGCAGTTCTTC.

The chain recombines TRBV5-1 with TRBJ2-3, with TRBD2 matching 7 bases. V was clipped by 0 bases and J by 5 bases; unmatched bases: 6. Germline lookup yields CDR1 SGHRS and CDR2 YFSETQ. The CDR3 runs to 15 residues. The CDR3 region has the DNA TGCGCCAGCAGCTTGGGGTGGGAGCGGGGAGATACGCAGTATTTT. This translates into CASSLGWERGDTQYF.

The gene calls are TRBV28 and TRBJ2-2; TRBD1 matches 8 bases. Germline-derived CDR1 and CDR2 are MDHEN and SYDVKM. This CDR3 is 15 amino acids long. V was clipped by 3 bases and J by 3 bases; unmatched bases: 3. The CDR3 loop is CASSFLRGHTGELFF. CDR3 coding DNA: TGTGCCAGCAGTTTTCTCAGGGGGCACACCGGGGAGCTGTTTTTT. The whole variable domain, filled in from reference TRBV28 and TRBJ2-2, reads DVKVTQSSRYLVKRTGEKVFLECVQDMDHENMFWYRQDPGLGLRLIYFSYDVKMKEKGDIPEGYSVSREKKERFSLILESASTNQTSMYLCASSFLRGHTGELFFGEGSRLTVL.

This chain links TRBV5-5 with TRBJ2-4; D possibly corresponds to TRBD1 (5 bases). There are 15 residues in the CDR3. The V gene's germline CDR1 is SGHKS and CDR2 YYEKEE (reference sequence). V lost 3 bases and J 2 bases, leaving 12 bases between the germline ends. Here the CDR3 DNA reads TGTGCCAGCAGCTCCGCGACAGAGACCAAAAACATTCAGTACTTC. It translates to CASSSATETKNIQYF.

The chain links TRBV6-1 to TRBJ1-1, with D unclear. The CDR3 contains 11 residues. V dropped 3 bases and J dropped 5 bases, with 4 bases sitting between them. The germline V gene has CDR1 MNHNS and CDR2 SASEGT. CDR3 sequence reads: CASSERTEAFF. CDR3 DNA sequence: TGTGCCAGCAGTGAGAGGACTGAAGCTTTCTTT.

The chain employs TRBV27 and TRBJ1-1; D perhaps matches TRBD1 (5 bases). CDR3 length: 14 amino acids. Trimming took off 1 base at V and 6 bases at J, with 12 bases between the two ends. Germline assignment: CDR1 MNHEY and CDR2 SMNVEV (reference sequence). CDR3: CASSLLAGGAEAFF. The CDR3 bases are TGTGCCAGCAGTTTATTGGCGGGGGGAGCTGAAGCTTTCTTT.

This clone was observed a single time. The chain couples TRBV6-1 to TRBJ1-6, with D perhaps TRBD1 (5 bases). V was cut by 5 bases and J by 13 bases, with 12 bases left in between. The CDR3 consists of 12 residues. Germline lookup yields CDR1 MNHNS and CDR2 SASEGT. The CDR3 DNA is TGTGCCAGCAGTATGTGGGACTCCCCCCTCCACTTT. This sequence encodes CASSMWDSPLHF.

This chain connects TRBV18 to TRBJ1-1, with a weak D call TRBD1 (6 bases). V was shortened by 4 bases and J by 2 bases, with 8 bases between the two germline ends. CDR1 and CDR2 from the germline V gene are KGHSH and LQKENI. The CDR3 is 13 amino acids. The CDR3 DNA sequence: TGTGCCAGCTCACGGACAGAAAACACTGAAGCTTTCTTT. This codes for CASSRTENTEAFF.

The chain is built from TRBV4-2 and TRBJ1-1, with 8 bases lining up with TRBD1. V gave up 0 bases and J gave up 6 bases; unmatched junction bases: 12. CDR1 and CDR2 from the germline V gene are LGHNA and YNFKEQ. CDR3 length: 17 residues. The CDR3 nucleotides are TGTGCCAGCAGCCAAGACAATAGGGGCCAGGGGGCGGCTGAAGCTTTCTTT. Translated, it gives CASSQDNRGQGAAEAFF.

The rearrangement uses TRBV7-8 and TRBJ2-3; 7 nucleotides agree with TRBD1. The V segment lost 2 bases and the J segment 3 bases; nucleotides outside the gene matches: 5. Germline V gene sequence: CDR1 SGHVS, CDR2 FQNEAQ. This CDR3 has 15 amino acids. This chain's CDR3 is CASSLIQGRTDTQYF. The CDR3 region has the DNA TGTGCCAGCAGCTTAATACAGGGGCGTACAGATACGCAGTATTTT.

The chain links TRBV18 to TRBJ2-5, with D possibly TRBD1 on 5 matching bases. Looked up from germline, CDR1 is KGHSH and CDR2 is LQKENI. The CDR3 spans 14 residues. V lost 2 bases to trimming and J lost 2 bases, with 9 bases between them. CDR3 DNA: TGTGCCAGCTCACCATTGGGGCGGCAAGAGACCCAGTACTTC. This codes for CASSPLGRQETQYF.

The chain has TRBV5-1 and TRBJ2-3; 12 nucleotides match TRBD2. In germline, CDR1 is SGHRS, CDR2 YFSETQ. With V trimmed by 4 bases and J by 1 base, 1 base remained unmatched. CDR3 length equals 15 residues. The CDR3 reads CASSRLAGGTDTQYF. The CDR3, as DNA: TGCGCCAGCAGCCGACTAGCGGGAGGCACAGATACGCAGTATTTT.

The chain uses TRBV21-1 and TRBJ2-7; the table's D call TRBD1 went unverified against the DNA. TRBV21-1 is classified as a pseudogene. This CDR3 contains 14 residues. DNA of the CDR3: TGTGCCAGCTCCACCCCAGGGTTGGCCTACGAGCAGTACTTC. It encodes CASSTPGLAYEQYF.

The DNA for the CDR3 is TGTGCCAGCAGTGAAGCGCTTGGCCAGGGGAGAACTGAAGCTTTCTTT. Translation gives CASSEALGQGRTEAFF. This chain joins TRBV2 and TRBJ1-1; maybe TRBD1 (6 bases). Germline V lookup: CDR1 SNHLY, CDR2 FYNNEI. The length of the CDR3 is 16 residues. The germline V and J ends were trimmed by 0 bases and 5 bases, with 16 bases remaining between them.

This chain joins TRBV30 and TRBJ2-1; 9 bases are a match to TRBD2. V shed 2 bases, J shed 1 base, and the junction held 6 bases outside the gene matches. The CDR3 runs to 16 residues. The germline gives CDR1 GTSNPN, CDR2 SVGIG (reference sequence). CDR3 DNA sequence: TGTGCCTGGAGTCCATTCACTAGCGGGTCCTACAATGAGCAGTTCTTC. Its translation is CAWSPFTSGSYNEQFF.

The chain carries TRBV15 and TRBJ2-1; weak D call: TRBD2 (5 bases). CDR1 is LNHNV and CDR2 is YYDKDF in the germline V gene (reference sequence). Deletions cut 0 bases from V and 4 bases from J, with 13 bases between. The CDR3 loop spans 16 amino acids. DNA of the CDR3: TGTGCCACCAGCAGAGACATGGACGGAGGTTACAATGAGCAGTTCTTC. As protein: CATSRDMDGGYNEQFF.

Here the CDR3 DNA reads TGTGCCAGCAGTGGCTCCCCGGAGAGCAATCAGCCCCAGCATTTT. This gives the protein CASSGSPESNQPQHF. The rearrangement uses TRBV2 and TRBJ1-5; D not certain. Trimming cost V 4 bases and J 1 base, with 11 bases left between them. Germline V gene sequence: CDR1 SNHLY, CDR2 FYNNEI. The CDR3 extends over 15 amino acids.

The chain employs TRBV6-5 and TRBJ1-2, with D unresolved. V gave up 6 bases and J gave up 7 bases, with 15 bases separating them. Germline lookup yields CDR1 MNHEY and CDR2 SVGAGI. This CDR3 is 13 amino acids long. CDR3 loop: CASRRTSEGGYTF. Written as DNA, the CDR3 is TGTGCCAGCAGGCGGACCTCAGAGGGTGGCTACACCTTC.

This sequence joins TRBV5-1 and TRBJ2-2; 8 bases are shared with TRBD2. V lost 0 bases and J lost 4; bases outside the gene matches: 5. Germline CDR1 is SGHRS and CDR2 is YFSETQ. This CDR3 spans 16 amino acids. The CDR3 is CASSLERGIGTGELFF. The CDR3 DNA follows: TGCGCCAGCAGCTTGGAGCGGGGGATTGGCACCGGGGAGCTGTTTTTT.

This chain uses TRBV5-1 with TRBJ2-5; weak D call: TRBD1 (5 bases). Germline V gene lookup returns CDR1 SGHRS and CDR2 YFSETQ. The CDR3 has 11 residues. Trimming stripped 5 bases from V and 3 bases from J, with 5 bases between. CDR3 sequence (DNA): TGCGCCAGCAGACAGGAAGAGACCCAGTACTTC. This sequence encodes CASRQEETQYF. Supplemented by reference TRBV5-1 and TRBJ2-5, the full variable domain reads KAGVTQTPRYLIKTRGQQVTLSCSPISGHRSVSWYQQTPGQGLQFLFEYFSETQRNKGNFPGRFSGRQFSNSRSEMNVSTLELGDSALYLCASRQEETQYFGPGTRLLVL.

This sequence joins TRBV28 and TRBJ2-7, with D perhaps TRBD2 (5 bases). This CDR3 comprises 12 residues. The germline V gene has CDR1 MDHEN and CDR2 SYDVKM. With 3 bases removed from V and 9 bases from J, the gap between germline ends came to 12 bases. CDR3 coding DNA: TGTGCCAGCAGTTTTTTGTCGGGGATGCAGTACTTC. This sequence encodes CASSFLSGMQYF. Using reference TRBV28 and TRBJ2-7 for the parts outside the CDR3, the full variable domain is DVKVTQSSRYLVKRTGEKVFLECVQDMDHENMFWYRQDPGLGLRLIYFSYDVKMKEKGDIPEGYSVSREKKERFSLILESASTNQTSMYLCASSFLSGMQYFGPGTRLTVT.

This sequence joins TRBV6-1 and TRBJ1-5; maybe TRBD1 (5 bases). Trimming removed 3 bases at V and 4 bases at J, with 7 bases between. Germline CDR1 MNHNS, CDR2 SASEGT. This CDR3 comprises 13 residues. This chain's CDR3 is CASSEQGNQPQHF. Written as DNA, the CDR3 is TGTGCCAGCAGTGAGCAGGGTAATCAGCCCCAGCATTTT.

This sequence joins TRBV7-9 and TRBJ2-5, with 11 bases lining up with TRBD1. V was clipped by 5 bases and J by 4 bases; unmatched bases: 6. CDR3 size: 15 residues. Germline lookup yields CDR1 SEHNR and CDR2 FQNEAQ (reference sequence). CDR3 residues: CASSPGQGATETQYF. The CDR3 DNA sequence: TGTGCCAGCAGCCCAGGACAGGGGGCGACAGAGACCCAGTACTTC. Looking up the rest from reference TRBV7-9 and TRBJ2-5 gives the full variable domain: DTGVSQNPRHKITKRGQNVTFRCDPISEHNRLYWYRQTLGQGPEFLTYFQNEAQLEKSRLLSDRFSAERPKGSFSTLEIQRTEQGDSAMYLCASSPGQGATETQYFGPGTRLLVL.

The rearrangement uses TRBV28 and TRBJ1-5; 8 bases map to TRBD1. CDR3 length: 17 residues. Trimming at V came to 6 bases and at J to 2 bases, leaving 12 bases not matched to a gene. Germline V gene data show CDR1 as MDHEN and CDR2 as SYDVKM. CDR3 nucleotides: TGTGCCAGCAGCGTGACAGGGGTCAGGGGTCGCAATCAGCCCCAGCATTTT. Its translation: CASSVTGVRGRNQPQHF.